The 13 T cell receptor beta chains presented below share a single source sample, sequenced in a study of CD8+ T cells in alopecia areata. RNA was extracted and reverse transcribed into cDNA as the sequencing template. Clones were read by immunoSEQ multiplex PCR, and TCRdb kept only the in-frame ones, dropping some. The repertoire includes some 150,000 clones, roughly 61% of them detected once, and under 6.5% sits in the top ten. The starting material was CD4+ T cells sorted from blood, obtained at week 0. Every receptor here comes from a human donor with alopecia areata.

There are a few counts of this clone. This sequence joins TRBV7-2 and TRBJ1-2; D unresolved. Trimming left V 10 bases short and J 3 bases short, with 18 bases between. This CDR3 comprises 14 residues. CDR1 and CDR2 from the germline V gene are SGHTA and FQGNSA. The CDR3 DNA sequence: TGTGCCACCCGGTCGGCGTCCGGGGACTATGGCTACACCTTC. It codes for CATRSASGDYGYTF.

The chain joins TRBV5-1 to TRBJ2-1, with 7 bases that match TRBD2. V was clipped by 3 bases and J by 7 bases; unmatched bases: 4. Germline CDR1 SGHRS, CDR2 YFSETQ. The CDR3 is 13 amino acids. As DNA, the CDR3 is TGCGCCAGCAGCTACGGGACTAAGAATGAGCAGTTCTTC. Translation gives CASSYGTKNEQFF.

Here the CDR3 DNA reads TGTGCCAGCAGCCTGGGGGATACGCAGTATTTT. Protein: CASSLGDTQYF. The gene calls are TRBV27 and TRBJ2-3; D uncertain. This CDR3 spans 11 amino acids. Trimming shortened V by 6 bases and J by 6 bases, and 7 bases separated the two germline ends. Per the germline V gene, CDR1 is MNHEY and CDR2 is SMNVEV (reference sequence).

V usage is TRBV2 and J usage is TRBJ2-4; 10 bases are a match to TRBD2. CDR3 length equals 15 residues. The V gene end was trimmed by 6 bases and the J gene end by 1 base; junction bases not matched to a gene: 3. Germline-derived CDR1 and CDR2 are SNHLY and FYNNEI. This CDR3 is CASRAGGPAKNIQYF. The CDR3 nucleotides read TGTGCCAGCAGAGCGGGGGGGCCGGCCAAAAACATTCAGTACTTC.

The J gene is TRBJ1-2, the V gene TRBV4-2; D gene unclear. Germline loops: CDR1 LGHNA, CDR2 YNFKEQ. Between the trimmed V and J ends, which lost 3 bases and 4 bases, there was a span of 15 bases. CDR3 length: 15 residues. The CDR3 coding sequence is TGTGCCAGCAGCCAGGCGTTACGGCAGACCTATGGCTACACCTTC. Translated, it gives CASSQALRQTYGYTF.

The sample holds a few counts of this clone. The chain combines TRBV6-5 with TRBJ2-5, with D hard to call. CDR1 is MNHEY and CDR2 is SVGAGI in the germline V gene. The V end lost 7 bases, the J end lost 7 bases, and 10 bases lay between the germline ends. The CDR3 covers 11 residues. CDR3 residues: CASTSMTTQYF. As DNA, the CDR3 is TGTGCCAGCACAAGCATGACGACCCAGTACTTC.

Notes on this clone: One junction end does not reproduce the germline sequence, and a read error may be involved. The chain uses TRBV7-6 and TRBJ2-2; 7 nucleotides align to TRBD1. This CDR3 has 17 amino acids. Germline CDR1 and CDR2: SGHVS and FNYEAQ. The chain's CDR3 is CASRPSTGAGDTGELFF. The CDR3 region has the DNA TGTGCTAGCAGGCCGTCAACAGGGGCAGGAGATACCGGGGAGCTGTTTTTT.

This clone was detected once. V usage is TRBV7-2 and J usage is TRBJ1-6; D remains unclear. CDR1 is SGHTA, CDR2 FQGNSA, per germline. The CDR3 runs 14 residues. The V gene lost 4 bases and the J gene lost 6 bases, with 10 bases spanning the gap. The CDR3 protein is CASSSGLANSPLHF. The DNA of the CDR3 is TGTGCCAGCAGCTCTGGCTTGGCTAATTCACCCCTCCACTTT. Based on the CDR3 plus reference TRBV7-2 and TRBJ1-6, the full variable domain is GAGVSQSPSNKVTEKGKDVELRCDPISGHTALYWYRQSLGQGLEFLIYFQGNSAPDKSGLPSDRFSAERTGGSVSTLTIQRTQQEDSAVYLCASSSGLANSPLHFGNGTRLTVT.

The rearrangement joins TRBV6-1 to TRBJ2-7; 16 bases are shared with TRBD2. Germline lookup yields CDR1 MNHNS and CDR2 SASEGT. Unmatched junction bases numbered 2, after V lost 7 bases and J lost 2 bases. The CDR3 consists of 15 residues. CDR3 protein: CASTGTSGGAYEQYF. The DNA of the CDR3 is TGTGCCAGCACCGGGACTAGCGGGGGGGCCTACGAGCAGTACTTC.

CDR3 nucleotide sequence: TGTGCCAGCAGTCCGCAGGGACAGATCCTCTCTGGGGCCAACGTCCTGACTTTC. This translates into CASSPQGQILSGANVLTF. The genes are TRBV27 and TRBJ2-6; 7 nucleotides line up with TRBD1. V trimming: 5 bases; J trimming: 0 bases; junction bases outside the gene matches: 10. Germline V gene lookup returns CDR1 MNHEY and CDR2 SMNVEV (reference sequence). The CDR3 runs 18 residues.

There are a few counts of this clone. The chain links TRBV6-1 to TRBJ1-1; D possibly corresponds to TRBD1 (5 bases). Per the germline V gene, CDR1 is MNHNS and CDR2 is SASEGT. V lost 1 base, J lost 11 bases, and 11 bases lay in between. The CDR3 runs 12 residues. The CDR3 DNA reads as TGTGCCAGCAGTGAAGAAGGGCGGGGGGCTTTCTTT. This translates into CASSEEGRGAFF.

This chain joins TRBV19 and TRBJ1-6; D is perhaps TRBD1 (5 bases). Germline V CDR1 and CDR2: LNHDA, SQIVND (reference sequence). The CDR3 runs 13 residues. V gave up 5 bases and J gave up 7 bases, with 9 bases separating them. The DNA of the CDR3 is TGTGCCAGTAGTCCGCAGGGAAATTCACCCCTCCACTTT. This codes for CASSPQGNSPLHF.

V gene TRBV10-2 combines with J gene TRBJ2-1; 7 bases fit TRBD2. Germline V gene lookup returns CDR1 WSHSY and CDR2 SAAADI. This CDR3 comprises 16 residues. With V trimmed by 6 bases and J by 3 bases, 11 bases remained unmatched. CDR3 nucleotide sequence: TGCGCCAGCAGGTCCGGGACTACTAGCCTCTACAATGAGCAGTTCTTC. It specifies CASRSGTTSLYNEQFF.